The subject of this entry is one T cell receptor beta chain. This sample is drawn from a study of blood T cell repertoires in COVID-19. The overall study: The United States, Italy and Spain provided the acute and convalescent COVID-19 samples.

In the original workflow: The assay estimated nucleated cells by amplifying reference gene primers. Sequenced by immunoSEQ multiplex PCR; TCRdb stores in-frame clones only, minus some. V, J and clone size are taken as reported in that table, and D and trimming were inferred from the DNA itself. Of around 300,000 clones in the sample, approximately 89% are singletons; the top ten hold 2.2%. The CDR3 totals 16 residues. J was trimmed by 10 bases and V by 6 bases; bases with no gene match: 15. The germline V gene has CDR1 MNHEY and CDR2 SMNVEV (reference sequence). Sequenced input: peripheral blood. This receptor was identified in a woman aged 25 to 45 with COVID-19, enrolled during active disease. V usage is TRBV27 and J usage is TRBJ1-6, with 7 bases lining up with TRBD1. The CDR3 loop reads CASRTFGTANGSPLHF. The CDR3 DNA sequence: TGTGCCAGCAGAACCTTCGGGACAGCTAATGGGTCACCCCTCCACTTT.